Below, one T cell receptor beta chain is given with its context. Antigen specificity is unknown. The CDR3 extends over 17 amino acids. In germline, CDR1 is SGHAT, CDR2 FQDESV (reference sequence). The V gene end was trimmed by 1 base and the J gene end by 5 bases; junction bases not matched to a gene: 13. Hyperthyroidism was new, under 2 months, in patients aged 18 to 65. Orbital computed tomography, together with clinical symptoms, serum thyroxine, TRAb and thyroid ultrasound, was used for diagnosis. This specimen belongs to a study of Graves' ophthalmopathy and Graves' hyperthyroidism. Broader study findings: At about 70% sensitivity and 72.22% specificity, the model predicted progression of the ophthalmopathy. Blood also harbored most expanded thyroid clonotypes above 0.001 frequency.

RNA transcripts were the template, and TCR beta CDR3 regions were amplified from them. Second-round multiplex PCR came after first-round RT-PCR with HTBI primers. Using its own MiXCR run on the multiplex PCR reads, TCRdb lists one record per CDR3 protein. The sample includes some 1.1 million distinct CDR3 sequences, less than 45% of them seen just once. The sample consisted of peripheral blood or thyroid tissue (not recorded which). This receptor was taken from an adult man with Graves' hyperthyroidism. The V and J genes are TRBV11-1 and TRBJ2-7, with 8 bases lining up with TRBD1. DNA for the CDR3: TGTGCCAGCAGCTTAGTCGCCGGGTGGACAGGGACCAACGAGCAGTACTTC. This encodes CASSLVAGWTGTNEQYF. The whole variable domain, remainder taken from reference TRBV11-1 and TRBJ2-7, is EAEVAQSPRYKITEKSQAVAFWCDPISGHATLYWYRQILGQGPELLVQFQDESVVDDSQLPKDRFSAERLKGVDSTLKIQPAELGDSAMYLCASSLVAGWTGTNEQYFGPGTRLTVT.